The rows below give T cell receptor beta chains drawn from one sample of a study of T cell clones after liver transplantation. Profiling relied on immunoSEQ multiplex PCR, and the TCRdb table lists in-frame clones only, not all of them. The profile shows about 51,000 clones, approximately 87% of them singletons. Sequencing used CD8+ T cells from blood, obtained 12 months after liver transplant. Receptors originate from a human patient who received a liver transplant. Some of these T cells may belong to the graft donor. Each CDR3 is given with its conserved first and last residue. D genes are given only for firm matches. Only some rows state a clone size, as once, few, many or a class for expanded clones.

cdr3_nt: TGTGCCAGCAGCGGATCCACTCCGGGACCACAAGAGACCCAGTACTTC; cdr3_aa: CASSGSTPGPQETQYF; clone_size: .; d_call: .; v_call: TRBV7-2; j_call: TRBJ2-5
cdr3_nt: TGTGCCAGTAGTTTCGGACAGGGCGGACAGCCCCAGCATTTT; cdr3_aa: CASSFGQGGQPQHF; clone_size: few; d_call: TRBD1; v_call: TRBV19; j_call: TRBJ1-5
cdr3_nt: TGCGCCAGCAGCCGGGCCACGGGGCCAGATACGCAGTATTTT; cdr3_aa: CASSRATGPDTQYF; clone_size: .; d_call: .; v_call: TRBV4-1; j_call: TRBJ2-3
cdr3_nt: TGTGCCAGCAGCTCAGTGGGGGTAGCGGGGAACACCGGGGAGCTGTTTTTT; cdr3_aa: CASSSVGVAGNTGELFF; clone_size: .; d_call: TRBD2; v_call: TRBV7-8; j_call: TRBJ2-2
cdr3_nt: TGTGCCAGCAGCTTAGGCCTTGGTGGGGAGATCCGCTACACCTTC; cdr3_aa: CASSLGLGGEIRYTF; clone_size: .; d_call: .; v_call: TRBV13; j_call: TRBJ1-2
cdr3_nt: TGCAGCGTTGAGGCCCTGAACACTGAAGCTTTCTTT; cdr3_aa: CSVEALNTEAFF; clone_size: .; d_call: .; v_call: TRBV29-1; j_call: TRBJ1-1
cdr3_nt: TGTGCCAGCAGCTCGGCGGCTAGCGGGTATTCGGTGGGCTACGAGCAGTACTTC; cdr3_aa: CASSSAASGYSVGYEQYF; clone_size: medium-sized; d_call: TRBD2; v_call: TRBV7-8; j_call: TRBJ2-7
cdr3_nt: TGTGCCAGCAGCGAGGCGGGGGGGCTCAATGGCTACACCTTC; cdr3_aa: CASSEAGGLNGYTF; clone_size: .; d_call: .; v_call: TRBV7-9; j_call: TRBJ1-2
cdr3_nt: TGTGCCAGCAGTCTGACTAGCGGGTCCTACGAGCAGTACTTC; cdr3_aa: CASSLTSGSYEQYF; clone_size: .; d_call: TRBD2; v_call: TRBV11-3; j_call: TRBJ2-7
cdr3_nt: TGTGCCAGCAGCTACCCCGAGACAGGGGCAGATACGCAGTATTTT; cdr3_aa: CASSYPETGADTQYF; clone_size: .; d_call: TRBD1; v_call: TRBV7-6; j_call: TRBJ2-3
cdr3_nt: TGTGCCACACGGGACAGTGGTGGTGAGACCCAGTACTTC; cdr3_aa: CATRDSGGETQYF; clone_size: .; d_call: TRBD1; v_call: TRBV2; j_call: TRBJ2-5
cdr3_nt: TGTGCCAGCAGCTTGGGCTACGAGCAGTACTTC; cdr3_aa: CASSLGYEQYF; clone_size: few; d_call: .; v_call: TRBV5-4; j_call: TRBJ2-7
cdr3_nt: TGTGCCAGTAGTTCACAGGGGTCCTACGAGCAGTACTTC; cdr3_aa: CASSSQGSYEQYF; clone_size: .; d_call: TRBD1; v_call: TRBV19; j_call: TRBJ2-7
cdr3_nt: TGTGCCAGCAGTCTCGGACGGGGAAATACGCAGTATTTT; cdr3_aa: CASSLGRGNTQYF; clone_size: once; d_call: .; v_call: TRBV27; j_call: TRBJ2-3
cdr3_nt: TGTGCCAGCAGTTTATCGCCCCCGTTAGAGCAGTTCTTC; cdr3_aa: CASSLSPPLEQFF; clone_size: once; d_call: .; v_call: TRBV27; j_call: TRBJ2-1
cdr3_nt: TGTGCCAGCAGCATGGACAGTACCTACGAGCAGTACTTC; cdr3_aa: CASSMDSTYEQYF; clone_size: .; d_call: .; v_call: TRBV5-8; j_call: TRBJ2-7
cdr3_nt: TGCGCCAGCAGCTTTTCGGTAAACACTGAAGCTTTCTTT; cdr3_aa: CASSFSVNTEAFF; clone_size: few; d_call: .; v_call: TRBV4-1; j_call: TRBJ1-1
cdr3_nt: TGTGCCAGCAGCTTACGGGCGGGAGGGGAAGAGACCCAGTACTTC; cdr3_aa: CASSLRAGGEETQYF; clone_size: .; d_call: TRBD2; v_call: TRBV7-2; j_call: TRBJ2-5
cdr3_nt: TGTGCCAGCAGGGGGACTTCCAATCAGCCCCAGCATTTT; cdr3_aa: CASRGTSNQPQHF; clone_size: .; d_call: .; v_call: TRBV2; j_call: TRBJ1-5
cdr3_nt: TGTGCCAGCAGCTCCCGTGAACCTGCAACTAATGAAAAACTGTTTTTT; cdr3_aa: CASSSREPATNEKLFF; clone_size: .; d_call: .; v_call: TRBV7-9; j_call: TRBJ1-4
cdr3_nt: TGCGCCAGCAGTGAGGGGAACAGCGATTATGAAAAACTGTTTTTT; cdr3_aa: CASSEGNSDYEKLFF; clone_size: .; d_call: .; v_call: TRBV10-2; j_call: TRBJ1-4
cdr3_nt: TGTGCCAGCAGCGTGGGGACAGGGGATCAGCCCCAGCATTTT; cdr3_aa: CASSVGTGDQPQHF; clone_size: .; d_call: TRBD1; v_call: TRBV5-6; j_call: TRBJ1-5
cdr3_nt: TGTGCCAGCAGTTCAGGGAGGAGGGTGATGGATGGCTACACCTTC; cdr3_aa: CASSSGRRVMDGYTF; clone_size: .; d_call: .; v_call: TRBV6-5; j_call: TRBJ1-2
cdr3_nt: TGCGCCAGCAGCTTCGGGGACAGGGGGCCTTTAAGCTACGAGCAGTACTTC; cdr3_aa: CASSFGDRGPLSYEQYF; clone_size: few; d_call: TRBD1; v_call: TRBV5-1; j_call: TRBJ2-7
cdr3_nt: TGTGCCAGCAGGGACCCGCGGGGCAATCAGCCCCAGCATTTT; cdr3_aa: CASRDPRGNQPQHF; clone_size: .; d_call: .; v_call: TRBV6-4; j_call: TRBJ1-5
cdr3_nt: TGTGCCAGCAGCAGCCCCGGGACAGGGGGCGAGCAGTACTTC; cdr3_aa: CASSSPGTGGEQYF; clone_size: few; d_call: TRBD1; v_call: TRBV7-9; j_call: TRBJ2-7
cdr3_nt: TGTGCCAGCAGTTTCCCAGAAGGAGAGACCCAGTACTTC; cdr3_aa: CASSFPEGETQYF; clone_size: .; d_call: .; v_call: TRBV28; j_call: TRBJ2-5
cdr3_nt: TGTGCCAGCAGCTTAGGGACTAGCGTAGCCTACGAGCAGTACTTC; cdr3_aa: CASSLGTSVAYEQYF; clone_size: .; d_call: TRBD2; v_call: TRBV7-8; j_call: TRBJ2-7
cdr3_nt: TGTGCCAGCAGCCAAACGGGACAGGGGATTTACAATGAGCAGTTCTTC; cdr3_aa: CASSQTGQGIYNEQFF; clone_size: .; d_call: TRBD1; v_call: TRBV9; j_call: TRBJ2-1
cdr3_nt: TGTGCCAGCAGCATTACTAGCGGGAGAATCACCGGGGAGCTGTTTTTT; cdr3_aa: CASSITSGRITGELFF; clone_size: .; d_call: TRBD2; v_call: TRBV27; j_call: TRBJ2-2
cdr3_nt: TGCGCCAGCAGGACAGGTGGTTTGGACTACGAGCAGTACTTC; cdr3_aa: CASRTGGLDYEQYF; clone_size: once; d_call: .; v_call: TRBV5-1; j_call: TRBJ2-7
cdr3_nt: TGCGCCAGCAGCCAAGATGATGAGGGATCCCAAAGAGGGAAACTGTTTTTT; cdr3_aa: CASSQDDEGSQRGKLFF; clone_size: .; d_call: .; v_call: TRBV4-3; j_call: TRBJ1-4
cdr3_nt: TGTGCCAGCAGCGAACTAGCGGACCAAGAGACCCAGTACTTC; cdr3_aa: CASSELADQETQYF; clone_size: .; d_call: TRBD2; v_call: TRBV28; j_call: TRBJ2-5
cdr3_nt: TGCGCCAGCAGCCAAGTGGACACACCAAGACTACTCACTGAAGCTTTCTTT; cdr3_aa: CASSQVDTPRLLTEAFF; clone_size: once; d_call: .; v_call: TRBV4-1; j_call: TRBJ1-1
cdr3_nt: TGTGCCAGCAGCTGGACTAGCGGGGAATCACCCCAAGAGACCCAGTACTTC; cdr3_aa: CASSWTSGESPQETQYF; clone_size: once; d_call: TRBD2; v_call: TRBV11-2; j_call: TRBJ2-5
cdr3_nt: TGTGCCAGCAGCTCAACAGGGTGGACTGAAGCTTTCTTT; cdr3_aa: CASSSTGWTEAFF; clone_size: .; d_call: .; v_call: TRBV11-3; j_call: TRBJ1-1
cdr3_nt: TGTGCCAGCAGTCGGGACAGGGACTACGAGCAGTACTTC; cdr3_aa: CASSRDRDYEQYF; clone_size: .; d_call: TRBD1; v_call: TRBV7-9; j_call: TRBJ2-7
cdr3_nt: TGTGCCAGCAGTTTAGGAGGCTTGAGGGAGCAGTACTTC; cdr3_aa: CASSLGGLREQYF; clone_size: .; d_call: .; v_call: TRBV27; j_call: TRBJ2-7
cdr3_nt: TGTGCCAGTAGTAAATCGCTAGCGGGTTCCACCGGGGAGCTGTTTTTT; cdr3_aa: CASSKSLAGSTGELFF; clone_size: few; d_call: TRBD2; v_call: TRBV19; j_call: TRBJ2-2
cdr3_nt: TGTGCCAGCAGCCCCCGCCATGGGATGGGAGAGACCCAGTACTTC; cdr3_aa: CASSPRHGMGETQYF; clone_size: .; d_call: .; v_call: TRBV27; j_call: TRBJ2-5
cdr3_nt: TGTGCCAGCAGTTTGTTCAGCGGGAGCTCCTACGAGCAGTACTTC; cdr3_aa: CASSLFSGSSYEQYF; clone_size: .; d_call: TRBD2; v_call: TRBV28; j_call: TRBJ2-7
cdr3_nt: TGTGCCAGTAGTATATCACCAACACTTGATGGGTACAATGAGCAGTTCTTC; cdr3_aa: CASSISPTLDGYNEQFF; clone_size: .; d_call: .; v_call: TRBV19; j_call: TRBJ2-1
cdr3_nt: TGTGCCAGCAGTGATGCAGGGAGTCACCGCGGTCAGCCCCAGCATTTT; cdr3_aa: CASSDAGSHRGQPQHF; clone_size: .; d_call: .; v_call: TRBV2; j_call: TRBJ1-5
cdr3_nt: TGTGCCAGTTGCTGGGGGTCCTACGAGCAGTACTTC; cdr3_aa: CASCWGSYEQYF; clone_size: .; d_call: .; v_call: TRBV28; j_call: TRBJ2-7
cdr3_nt: TGTGCCAGCAGCAAAGGAGCCAGGTCCAAGTCGGAGCTGTTTTTT; cdr3_aa: CASSKGARSKSELFF; clone_size: .; d_call: .; v_call: TRBV21-1; j_call: TRBJ2-2
cdr3_nt: TGCGCCAGCAGCCAAGCAACAGGGGAGGGTTGGGAAAAGTACTTC; cdr3_aa: CASSQATGEGWEKYF; clone_size: .; d_call: .; v_call: TRBV4-1; j_call: TRBJ2-7
cdr3_nt: TGCAGCGTTCCGGGCGGGAGGGGATCCTACGAGCAGTACTTC; cdr3_aa: CSVPGGRGSYEQYF; clone_size: .; d_call: TRBD2; v_call: TRBV29-1; j_call: TRBJ2-7
cdr3_nt: TGCGCCAGCAGCCCTCGGGGGGGGTCGGGCTCCTACGAGCAGTACTTC; cdr3_aa: CASSPRGGSGSYEQYF; clone_size: .; d_call: TRBD2; v_call: TRBV5-1; j_call: TRBJ2-7
cdr3_nt: TGTGCCAGCAGTTTAGGGGGGAGTTACGAGCAGTACTTC; cdr3_aa: CASSLGGSYEQYF; clone_size: .; d_call: .; v_call: TRBV27; j_call: TRBJ2-7
cdr3_nt: TGTGCCAGCAGCGTAGAAGGGTTTTCCTACAATGAGCAGTTCTTC; cdr3_aa: CASSVEGFSYNEQFF; clone_size: .; d_call: .; v_call: TRBV9; j_call: TRBJ2-1
cdr3_nt: TGTGCCAGCAGTGTACGACTTTCGTCGAGGCAAGAGACCCAGTACTTC; cdr3_aa: CASSVRLSSRQETQYF; clone_size: .; d_call: .; v_call: TRBV6-1; j_call: TRBJ2-5
cdr3_nt: TGTGCCAGCAGCTTCGGACATCTCACAGATACGCAGTATTTT; cdr3_aa: CASSFGHLTDTQYF; clone_size: once; d_call: .; v_call: TRBV11-3; j_call: TRBJ2-3
cdr3_nt: TGTGCCAGCAGTTTAAGAGGGGTAAGGTCCTACGAGCAGTACTTC; cdr3_aa: CASSLRGVRSYEQYF; clone_size: .; d_call: .; v_call: TRBV28; j_call: TRBJ2-7
cdr3_nt: TGTGCCAGCAGCGACGGGACAGGCCGATTGGCTAGCGGGGTGTTTTTT; cdr3_aa: CASSDGTGRLASGVFF; clone_size: .; d_call: TRBD1; v_call: TRBV7-6; j_call: TRBJ1-4
cdr3_nt: TGTGCCAGCAGTTTATTCGGGGGGAACACTGAAGCTTTCTTT; cdr3_aa: CASSLFGGNTEAFF; clone_size: .; d_call: .; v_call: TRBV28; j_call: TRBJ1-1
cdr3_nt: TGTGCCAGCAGCCAAGTCGGTATAGCGGGAGAGGTCGATGAGCAGTTCTTC; cdr3_aa: CASSQVGIAGEVDEQFF; clone_size: .; d_call: TRBD2; v_call: TRBV4-2; j_call: TRBJ2-1